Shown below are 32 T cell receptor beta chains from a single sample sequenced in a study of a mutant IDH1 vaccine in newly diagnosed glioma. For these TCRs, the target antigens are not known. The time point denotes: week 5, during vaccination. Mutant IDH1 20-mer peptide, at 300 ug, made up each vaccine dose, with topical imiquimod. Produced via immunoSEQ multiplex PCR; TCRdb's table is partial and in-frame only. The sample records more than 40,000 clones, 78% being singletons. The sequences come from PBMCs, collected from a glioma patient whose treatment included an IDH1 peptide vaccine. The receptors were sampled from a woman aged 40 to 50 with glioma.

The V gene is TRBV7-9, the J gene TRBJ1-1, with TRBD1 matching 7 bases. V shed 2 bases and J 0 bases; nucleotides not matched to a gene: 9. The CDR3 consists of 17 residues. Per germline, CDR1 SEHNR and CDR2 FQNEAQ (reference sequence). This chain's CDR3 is CASSLTRDRAMNTEAFF. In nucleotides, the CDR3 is TGTGCCAGCAGCTTAACCCGCGACAGGGCCATGAACACTGAAGCTTTCTTT.

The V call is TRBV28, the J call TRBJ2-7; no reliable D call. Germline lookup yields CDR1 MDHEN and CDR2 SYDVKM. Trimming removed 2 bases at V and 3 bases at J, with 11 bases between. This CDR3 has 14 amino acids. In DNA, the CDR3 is TGTGCCAGCAGTTTAAGTATTAAGGTCTACGAGCAGTACTTC. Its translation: CASSLSIKVYEQYF.

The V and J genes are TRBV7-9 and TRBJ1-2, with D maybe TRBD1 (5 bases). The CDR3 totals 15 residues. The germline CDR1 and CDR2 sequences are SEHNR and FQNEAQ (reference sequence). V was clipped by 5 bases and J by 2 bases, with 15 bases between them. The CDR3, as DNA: TGTGCCAGCAGCGCCGCCGGGACGGAAAACTATGGCTACACCTTC. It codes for CASSAAGTENYGYTF.

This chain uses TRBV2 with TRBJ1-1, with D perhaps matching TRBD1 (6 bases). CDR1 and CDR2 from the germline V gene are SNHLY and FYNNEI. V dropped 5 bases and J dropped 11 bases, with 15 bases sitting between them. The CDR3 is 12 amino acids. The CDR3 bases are TGTGCCAGCAGTCTCAGGGGTCCCGGGGCTTTCTTT. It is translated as CASSLRGPGAFF.

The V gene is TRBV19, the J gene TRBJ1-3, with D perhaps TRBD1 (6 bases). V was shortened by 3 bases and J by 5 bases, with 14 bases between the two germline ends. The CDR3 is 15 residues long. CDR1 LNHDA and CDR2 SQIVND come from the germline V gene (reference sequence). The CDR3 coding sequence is TGTGCCAGTAGTATGCCGGGGCAGGGGCGAAACACCATATATTTT. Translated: CASSMPGQGRNTIYF.

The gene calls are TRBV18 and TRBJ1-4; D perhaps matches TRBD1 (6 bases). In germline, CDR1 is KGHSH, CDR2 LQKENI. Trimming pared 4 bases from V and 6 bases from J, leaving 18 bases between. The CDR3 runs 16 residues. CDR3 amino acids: CASSRRVQGPDEKLFF. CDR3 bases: TGTGCCAGCTCACGGAGGGTACAGGGACCGGATGAAAAACTGTTTTTT.

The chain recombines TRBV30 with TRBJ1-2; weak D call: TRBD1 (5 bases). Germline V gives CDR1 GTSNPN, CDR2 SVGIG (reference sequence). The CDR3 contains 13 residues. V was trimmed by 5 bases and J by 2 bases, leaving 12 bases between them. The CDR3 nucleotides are TGTGCCTGGCAGGGACGGTTAAACTATGGCTACACCTTC. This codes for CAWQGRLNYGYTF.

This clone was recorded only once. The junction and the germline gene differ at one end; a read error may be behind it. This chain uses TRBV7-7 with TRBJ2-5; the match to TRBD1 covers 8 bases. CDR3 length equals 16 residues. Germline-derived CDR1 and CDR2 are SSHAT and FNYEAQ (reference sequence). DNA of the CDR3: TGTGCTAGCAGCTTAAAGGTGTCAGGGGGCATGGAGACCCAGTACTTC. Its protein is CASSLKVSGGMETQYF.

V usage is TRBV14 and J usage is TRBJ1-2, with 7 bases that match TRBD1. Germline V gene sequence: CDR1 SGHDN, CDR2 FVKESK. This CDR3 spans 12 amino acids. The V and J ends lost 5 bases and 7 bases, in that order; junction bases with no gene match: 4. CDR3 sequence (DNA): TGTGCCAGCAGCGGGACAGTAACTGGCTACACCTTC. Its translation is CASSGTVTGYTF.

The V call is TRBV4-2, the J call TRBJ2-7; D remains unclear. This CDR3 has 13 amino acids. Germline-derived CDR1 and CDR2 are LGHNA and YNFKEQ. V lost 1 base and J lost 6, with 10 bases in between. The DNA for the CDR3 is TGTGCCAGCAGCCAAGTGGGCCGGCTCGAGCAGTACTTC. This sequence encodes CASSQVGRLEQYF.

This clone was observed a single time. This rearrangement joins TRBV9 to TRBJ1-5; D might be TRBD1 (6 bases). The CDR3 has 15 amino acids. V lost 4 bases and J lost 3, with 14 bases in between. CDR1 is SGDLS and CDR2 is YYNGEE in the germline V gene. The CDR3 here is CASSPTGTNNQPQHF. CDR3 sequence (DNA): TGTGCCAGCAGCCCGACAGGTACGAACAATCAGCCCCAGCATTTT.

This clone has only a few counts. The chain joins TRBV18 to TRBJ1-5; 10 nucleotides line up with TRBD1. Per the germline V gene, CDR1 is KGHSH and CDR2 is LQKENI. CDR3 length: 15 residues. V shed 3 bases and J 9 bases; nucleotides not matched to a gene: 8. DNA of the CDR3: TGTGCCAGCTCACCCTTCCGGGACAGGGGAAGGCCCCAGCATTTT. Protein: CASSPFRDRGRPQHF. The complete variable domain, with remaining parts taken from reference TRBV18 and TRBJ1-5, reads NAGVMQNPRHLVRRRGQEARLRCSPMKGHSHVYWYRQLPEEGLKFMVYLQKENIIDESGMPKERFSAEFPKEGPSILRIQQVVRGDSAAYFCASSPFRDRGRPQHFGDGTRLSIL.

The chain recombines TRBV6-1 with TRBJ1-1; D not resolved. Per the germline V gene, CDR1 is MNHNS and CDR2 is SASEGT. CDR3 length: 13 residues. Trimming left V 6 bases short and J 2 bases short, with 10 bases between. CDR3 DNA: TGTGCCAGCAGGAAAGAGCTAAACACTGAAGCTTTCTTT. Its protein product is CASRKELNTEAFF.

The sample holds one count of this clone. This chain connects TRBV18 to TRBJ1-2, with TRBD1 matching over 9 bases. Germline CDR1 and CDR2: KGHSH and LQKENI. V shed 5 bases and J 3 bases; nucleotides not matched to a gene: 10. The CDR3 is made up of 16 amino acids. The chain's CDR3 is CASSFSTGGADYGYTF. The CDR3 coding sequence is TGTGCCAGCTCATTCTCTACAGGGGGCGCGGACTATGGCTACACCTTC.

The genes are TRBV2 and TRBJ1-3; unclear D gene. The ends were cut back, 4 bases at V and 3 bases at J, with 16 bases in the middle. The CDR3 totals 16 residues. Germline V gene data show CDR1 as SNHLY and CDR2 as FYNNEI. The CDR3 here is CASSVTPATLGNTIYF. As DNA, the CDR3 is TGTGCCAGCAGTGTGACCCCAGCTACTCTTGGAAACACCATATATTTT.

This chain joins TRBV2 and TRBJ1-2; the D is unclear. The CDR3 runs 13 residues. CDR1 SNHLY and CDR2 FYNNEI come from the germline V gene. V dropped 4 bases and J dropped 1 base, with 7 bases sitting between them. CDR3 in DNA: TGTGCCAGCAGTGTACGCCTTAACTATGGCTACACCTTC. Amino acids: CASSVRLNYGYTF.

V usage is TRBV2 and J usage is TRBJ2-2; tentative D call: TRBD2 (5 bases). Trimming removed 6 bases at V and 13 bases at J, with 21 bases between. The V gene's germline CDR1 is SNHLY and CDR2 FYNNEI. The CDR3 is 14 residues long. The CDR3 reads CASSDSRGQTPLFF. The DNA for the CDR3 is TGTGCCAGCAGCGACTCTCGGGGTCAAACGCCGCTGTTTTTT.

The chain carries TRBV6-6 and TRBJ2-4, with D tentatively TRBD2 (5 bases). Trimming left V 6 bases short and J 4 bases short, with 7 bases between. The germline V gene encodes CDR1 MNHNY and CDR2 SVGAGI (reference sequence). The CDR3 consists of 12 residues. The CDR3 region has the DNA TGTGCCAGCAGGGAGGCTAAAAACATTCAGTACTTC. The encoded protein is CASREAKNIQYF.

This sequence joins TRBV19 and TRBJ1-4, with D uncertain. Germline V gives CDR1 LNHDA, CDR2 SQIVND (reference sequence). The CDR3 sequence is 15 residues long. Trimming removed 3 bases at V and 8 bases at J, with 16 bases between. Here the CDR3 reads CASSMDPVSREKLFF. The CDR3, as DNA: TGTGCCAGTAGTATGGATCCCGTATCCCGGGAAAAACTGTTTTTT.

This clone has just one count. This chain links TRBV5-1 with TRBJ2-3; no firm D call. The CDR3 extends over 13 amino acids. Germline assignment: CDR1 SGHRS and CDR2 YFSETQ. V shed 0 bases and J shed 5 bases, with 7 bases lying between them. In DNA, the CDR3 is TGCGCCAGCAGCTTGGCAATGGGAGATACGCAGTATTTT. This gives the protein CASSLAMGDTQYF. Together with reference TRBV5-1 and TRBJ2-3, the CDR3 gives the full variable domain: KAGVTQTPRYLIKTRGQQVTLSCSPISGHRSVSWYQQTPGQGLQFLFEYFSETQRNKGNFPGRFSGRQFSNSRSEMNVSTLELGDSALYLCASSLAMGDTQYFGPGTRLTVL.

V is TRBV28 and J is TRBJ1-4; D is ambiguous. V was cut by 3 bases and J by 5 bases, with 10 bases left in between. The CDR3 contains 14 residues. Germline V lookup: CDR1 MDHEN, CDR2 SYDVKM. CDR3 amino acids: CASSLDRANEKLFF. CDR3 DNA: TGTGCCAGCAGTTTGGACCGAGCAAATGAAAAACTGTTTTTT.

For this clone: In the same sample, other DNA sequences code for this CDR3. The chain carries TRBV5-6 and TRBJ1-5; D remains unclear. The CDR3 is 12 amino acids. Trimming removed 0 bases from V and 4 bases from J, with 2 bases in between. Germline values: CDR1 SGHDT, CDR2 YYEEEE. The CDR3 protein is CASSLGNQPQHF. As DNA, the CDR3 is TGTGCCAGCAGCTTGGGTAATCAGCCCCAGCATTTT.

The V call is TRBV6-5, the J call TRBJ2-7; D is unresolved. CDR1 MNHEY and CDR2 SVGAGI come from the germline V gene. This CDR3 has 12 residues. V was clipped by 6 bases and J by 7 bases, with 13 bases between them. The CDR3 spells CASRHRLGEQYF. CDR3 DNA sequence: TGTGCCAGCAGACACCGGCTGGGGGAGCAGTACTTC.

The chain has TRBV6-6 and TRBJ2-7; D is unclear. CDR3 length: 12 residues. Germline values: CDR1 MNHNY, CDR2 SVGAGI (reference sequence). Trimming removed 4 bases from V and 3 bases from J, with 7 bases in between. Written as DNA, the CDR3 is TGTGCCAGCAGTTCAAGCCGCTACGAGCAGTACTTC. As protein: CASSSSRYEQYF.

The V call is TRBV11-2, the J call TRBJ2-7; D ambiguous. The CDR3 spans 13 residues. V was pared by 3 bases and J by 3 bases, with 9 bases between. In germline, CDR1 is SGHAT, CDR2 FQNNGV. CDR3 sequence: CASSFRDNYEQYF. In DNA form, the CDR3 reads TGTGCCAGCAGCTTTCGAGACAACTACGAGCAGTACTTC.

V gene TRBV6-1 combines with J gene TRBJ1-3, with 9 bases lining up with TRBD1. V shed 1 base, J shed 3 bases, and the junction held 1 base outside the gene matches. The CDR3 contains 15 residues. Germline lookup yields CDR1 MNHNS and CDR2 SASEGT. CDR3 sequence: CASSEGTGVGNTIYF. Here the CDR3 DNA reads TGTGCCAGCAGTGAAGGGACAGGGGTTGGAAACACCATATATTTT.

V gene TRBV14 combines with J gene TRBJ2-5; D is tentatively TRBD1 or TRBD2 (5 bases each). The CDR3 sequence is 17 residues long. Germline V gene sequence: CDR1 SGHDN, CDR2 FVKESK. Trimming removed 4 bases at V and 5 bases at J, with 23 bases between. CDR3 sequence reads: CASSRDRGSFRGETQYF. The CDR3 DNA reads TGTGCCAGCAGCCGTGATCGGGGCAGCTTCCGAGGGGAGACCCAGTACTTC.

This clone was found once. CDR3 sequence reads: CASSMDRVIYEQYF. The CDR3 DNA reads as TGCGCCAGCAGCATGGACAGGGTGATCTACGAGCAGTACTTC. The chain joins TRBV5-1 to TRBJ2-7; 8 bases are shared with TRBD1. Germline CDR1 and CDR2: SGHRS and YFSETQ. V dropped 4 bases and J dropped 3; count of bases not matched to a gene: 6. CDR3 length: 14 residues.

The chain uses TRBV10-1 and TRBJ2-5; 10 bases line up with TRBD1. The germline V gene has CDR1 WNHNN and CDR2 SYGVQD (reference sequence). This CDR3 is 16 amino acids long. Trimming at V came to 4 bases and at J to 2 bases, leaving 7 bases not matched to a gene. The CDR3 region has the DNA TGCGCCAGCAGTGGATGGACAGGGGGTCATCAAGAGACCCAGTACTTC. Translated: CASSGWTGGHQETQYF.

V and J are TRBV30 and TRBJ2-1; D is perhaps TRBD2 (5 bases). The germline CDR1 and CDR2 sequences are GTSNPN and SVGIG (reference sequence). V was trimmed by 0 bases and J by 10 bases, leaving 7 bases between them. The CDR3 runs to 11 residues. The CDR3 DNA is TGTGCCTGGAGTGTACTAGGCGAGCAGTTCTTC. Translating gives CAWSVLGEQFF.

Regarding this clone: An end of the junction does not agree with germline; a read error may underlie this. CDR3 nucleotide sequence: TGTGCCAGCAGCTTGTGTTTGAAGGGAGGCCTCTTT. It codes for CASSLCLKGGLF. This chain links TRBV5-6 with TRBJ1-4; D is uncertain. The CDR3 is made up of 12 amino acids. Germline V gene data show CDR1 as SGHDT and CDR2 as YYEEEE.

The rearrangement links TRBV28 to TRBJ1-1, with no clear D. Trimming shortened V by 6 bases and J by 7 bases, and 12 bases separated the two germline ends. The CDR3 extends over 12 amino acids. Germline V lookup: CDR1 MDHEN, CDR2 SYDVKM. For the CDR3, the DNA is TGTGCCAGCAGCCCACGGCCCCGTGAAGCTTTCTTT. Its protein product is CASSPRPREAFF.